This TCR beta chain was obtained from a study of blood T cells in healthy people across ages. V shed 0 bases, J shed 7 bases, and the junction held 8 bases outside the gene matches. Germline assignment: CDR1 LGHNA and CDR2 YNFKEQ. CDR3 length equals 16 residues. Caucasian individuals from Russia who were healthy and aged 6 to 90 acted as donors. The authors ran a second PCR of about 7 to 12 cycles using a sample-barcoded 5' primer and a J-beta primer mix. TCRdb recomputed calls from the 5' RACE reads with MiXCR, one row per CDR3 protein. Among roughly 1 million distinct CDR3 sequences, roughly a quarter were seen once, and the ten largest hold around 0.7%. These data also featured in a second study, about T cells of mothers and their children.

This chain connects TRBV4-2 to TRBJ2-1, with TRBD1 matching over 8 bases. The sequencing input was blood. This clonotype was obtained from a girl aged 2-10 years in good health. The CDR3 protein is CASSQDRYRGLNEQFF. CDR3 nucleotides: TGTGCCAGCAGCCAAGATAGGTACAGGGGGTTGAATGAGCAGTTCTTC.